Listed here is a single TCR beta chain. Its antigen target is currently unknown. One base away there is no much larger clone; base qualities are not given. The cohort was made up of around 720 healthy bone marrow donors. At the time of sampling, every cohort member was nominally healthy, though immune exposures that went unrecorded were likely present. The donor was CMV seronegative and belonged to the group of several hundred seronegative cohort members. Each donor provided a peripheral blood sample, and peripheral blood mononuclear cells were used for TCR beta sequencing. The Qiagen DNeasy Blood Extraction Kit was used to extract genomic DNA from the blood cell samples. This entry belongs to a study of cytomegalovirus exposure and HLA in healthy donors (dated by TCRdb to between 2016 and 2019). About the full investigation: In an earlier analysis of several hundred of the donors, 250 to 300 Gb of sequence data and 117 million unique TCR beta sequences from about 179 million T cells were reported. The aim of the study was to test whether cataloging public T cell receptors could identify signatures of past pathogen exposure. An early release covering 550 to 700 HLA-typed donors comprised 300 to 350 gigabases of sequencing data and about 90 million unique TCR sequences. In a later analysis, previously published TCR beta repertoires from about 670 donors were re-analyzed and high-resolution HLA genotyping was added so that TCR occurrence patterns could be studied. An earlier analysis of around 580 of the donors used high-throughput TCR beta sequencing to judge whether each TCR beta V gene segment behaved as functional or pseudogenic. A separate validation cohort of roughly 130 different subjects was used in addition to the approximately 700-subject first cohort. To predict cytomegalovirus infection status, the study brought together high-throughput TCR immunosequencing, statistical association of individual TCRs with disease status, and machine learning. The later analysis used no new phenotypic data to find candidate immune exposures, relying instead on TCR beta sequences and their occurrence across donors. Because of strong linkage in the cohort, roughly 5 DR-DQ haplotypes were treated as single units for association and clustering. Across 398 genotyped donors of the cohort, an average of about 220,000 unique TCR beta nucleotide sequences per donor were sequenced, and 15% to 20% of those sequences were non-productive. Typing coverage differed by locus: A, B, C, DRB1 and DQB1 were typed in roughly 629-630 donors, DQA1 in 522, DPA1 in around 580, and DPB1 in 450 to 490. A later genetic analysis took genome-wide SNP genotypes for about 55% of the 666 donors and used that subset as a discovery cohort. Both class I and class II loci were covered by HLA typing, at four-digit resolution. The study used immunosequencing to profile the T cell repertoires of under 700 subjects and linked those repertoires to cytomegalovirus serostatus. All discovery cohort repertoires had been generated using a single sequencing platform. Donor age, sex, ethnicity and CMV serostatus were collected together with the repertoire data. Of the 300 to 500 genotyped donors, 81% were placed in the genetic ancestry cluster associated with self-reported Caucasian donors.

After removal of 0 bases from V and 3 bases from J, the junction retains 11 bases not matched to a gene. The CDR3 runs 17 amino acids, cysteine and phenylalanine included. This entry keeps only the CDR3 DNA: 51 bases, framed from base 1. The CDR1 and CDR2 encoded by the germline V gene are SGHNT and YENEEA. Receptors were amplified or captured by the immunoSEQ multiplex PCR assay. The multiplex PCR relied on a mix of 60 forward primers for TCR Vbeta segments and 13 reverse primers for TCR Jbeta segments. The CDR3 region of rearranged TCR beta genes was amplified from genomic DNA by a multiplex PCR assay. The Illumina HiSeq System was used to sequence the amplified TCR beta libraries as 87-base-pair reads. From the authors' description of their analysis: A later analysis tallied about 77 million unique TCR beta chains across the 640 or so repertoires, and some 10 million of those chains were shared by two or more donors. Raw reads were error-corrected and collapsed into unique sequences with a nearest-neighbor algorithm that merged closely related sequences to remove PCR and sequencing errors. To assign V, D and J gene segments, CDR3 sequences were aligned to IMGT reference sequences. For a sequence to be retained, a match of at least six nucleotides was required to both a V gene segment and a J gene segment. A rearrangement counted as productive if the CDR3 had no stop codons and remained in frame with V and J, and every other rearrangement counted as non-productive. Following IMGT convention, CDR3 was defined as the stretch from the second conserved V-encoded cysteine up to the conserved J-encoded phenylalanine. Sequences without an unambiguous match to a single V gene segment were excluded from the earlier analysis of 587 of the donors. In an earlier analysis of 587 of the donors, a V segment was called functional when productive rearrangements were above 56.7%, and segregating when the standard deviation between donors exceeded 5%. A statistical classification framework was built to diagnose cytomegalovirus status from the catalog of TCR beta chain sequences. In a later analysis, TCR nucleotide sequences were compared against IMGT/GENE-DB human TR gene sequences so that V and J genes could be assigned. A later analysis assigned CDR3 sequences and most-parsimonious VDJ recombination scenarios with the TCRdist pipeline. A later analysis defined each TCR beta chain by its CDR3 amino acid sequence plus V-gene family, and excluded reads lacking a unique V-gene family. To address suspected cross-contamination and a sequencing artifact, a later analysis removed 450 to 700 highly shared, low-generation-probability nucleotide sequences. For each public chain, a later analysis derived a clonal expansion index from normalized ranks of inferred template counts within each repertoire. In a later analysis, generation probabilities were computed using a VDJ recombination model fitted to out-of-frame rearrangements, and the results were checked against IGoR. In a later analysis, hypergeometric tests were used to score TCR-TCR, TCR-HLA and TCR-CMV co-occurrence, with a repertoire-size bias correction applied to TCR pairs. False discovery rates were estimated in a later analysis by permuting HLA or CMV assignments 20 times. In a later analysis, co-occurring TCRs were grouped using DBSCAN, with TCRdist sequence similarity added in when clustering inside HLA-allele-positive subsets. Repertoires with fewer than 30,000 or more than 120,000 public chains, plus five repertoires with anomalous nucleotide sharing, were excluded from co-occurrence clustering. This is the immuneACCESS table as TCRdb keeps it, with only in-frame sequences that have V and J called. A part of the clones is gone; compared with another copy, unresolved V genes explain less than half, and the rest is unexplained. V and J calls and clone size are as listed in that table; D and trimming were resolved from the DNA. This sample holds around 210,000 clones; approximately 78% were observed only once. The ten largest clones represent around 0.45% of the sample.

Overall results and qualifications from the work: A later analysis reported that several top co-occurrence clusters appeared linked to parvovirus B19, influenza, CMV and Epstein-Barr virus. In an earlier analysis of approximately 590 of the donors, most TCR beta V segments appeared in productive rearrangements about 87% or about 30% of the time, broadly matching IMGT annotations. The cohort was sequenced for TCR beta chains only, and without alpha or paired-chain data the features that could be detected were limited. It was suggested by the authors that the approach could potentially be generalized to other disease states and immunological phenotypes. Some IMGT-functional V segments, including TRBV6-2 and TRBV6-3, could not be told apart with the 87-base-pair reads, so those segments were excluded. A later analysis found that TCR association rates varied across HLA loci, with DRB1 alleles showing the most associated TCRs and HLA-C alleles the fewest. A further reported finding was that TCR beta sequences accurately predicted the HLA-A and HLA-B alleles for most subjects in the first cohort. When HLA alleles, especially DR and DQ, strongly co-occurred, TCR associations were difficult to assign to individual alleles. A cluster of highly shared sequence variants was judged likely to be a technical artifact of the sequencing pipeline. A later genetic analysis associated a missense DCLRE1C variant with V-gene and J-gene trimming of TCR beta chains, and an independent cohort replicated the association. Three of the identified cytomegalovirus-associated TCR beta chains were confirmed in vitro to be specific for cytomegalovirus antigens. In a later analysis, most CMV-associated TCR beta chains were found to appear HLA-restricted, with HLA associations seemingly driven largely by CMV exposure. The presence/absence analyses assumed that sequencing depth was roughly uniform across donors, and that assumption may not be true. A later analysis found that HLA-associated TCR beta chains were more clonally expanded and had lower generation probabilities than equally common non-associated chains. The earlier analysis of 587 of the donors excluded seventeen rarely observed V segments, including chromosome 9 orphons, because counts were too low. At a false discovery rate of 0.05, a later analysis linked fewer than 20,000 TCR beta sequences to specific HLA alleles. A later genetic analysis reported fewer N-insertions in productive TCRs among donors in an Asian-associated ancestry cluster than the roughly 690-donor mean. Because HLA typing was unavailable for some donors at each locus, only the typed subset was used in association tests. In both the original and validation cohorts, the classifier was reported to diagnose cytomegalovirus status with high specificity and sensitivity. Most TCR sequences were seen in very few donors, while some public TCRs were found in many individuals. Linkage disequilibrium might explain the correlated functional status among segregating V segments, but an unknown experimental factor could not be excluded. CMV serostatus was the only immune exposure information available for the cohort. A total of about 180 TCR beta chains were listed by the study as associated with cytomegalovirus.

The source is a boy aged 10-17 years in good health and CMV-seronegative. The V and J segments used are TRBV11-3 and TRBJ2-7; a stretch of 7 junction bases matches TRBD2. Sequenced material: PBMCs. The nucleotides are TGTGCCAGCAGCTTAGATCGGTGGGGGGGGACCGTCTACGAGCAGTACTTC. The resulting protein is CASSLDRWGGTVYEQYF.